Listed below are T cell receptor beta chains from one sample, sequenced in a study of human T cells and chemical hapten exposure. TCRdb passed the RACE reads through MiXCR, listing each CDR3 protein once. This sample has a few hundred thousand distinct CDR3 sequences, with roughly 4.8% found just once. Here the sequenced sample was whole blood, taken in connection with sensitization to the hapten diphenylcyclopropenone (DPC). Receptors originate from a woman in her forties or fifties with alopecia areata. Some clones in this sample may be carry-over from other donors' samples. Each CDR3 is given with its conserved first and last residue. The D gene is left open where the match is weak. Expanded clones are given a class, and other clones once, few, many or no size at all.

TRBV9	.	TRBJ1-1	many	TGTGCCAGCAGCGTGACCGCCACCGCTGAAGCTTTCTTT	CASSVTATAEAFF
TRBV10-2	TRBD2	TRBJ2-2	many	TGCGCCAGCAGTGAGTCGACTCGAGCGGGAGATGTCACCGGGGAGCTGTTTTTT	CASSESTRAGDVTGELFF
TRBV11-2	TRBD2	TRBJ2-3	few	TGTGCCAGCAGCTTTATACCGGGGAGGGATTTGGATACGCAGTATTTT	CASSFIPGRDLDTQYF
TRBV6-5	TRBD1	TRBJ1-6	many	TGTGCCAGCCGAGCAGGGGGAAATTCACCCCTCCACTTT	CASRAGGNSPLHF
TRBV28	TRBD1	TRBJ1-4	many	TGTGCCAGCAGTTCACCCCCGGGAGGGGGCTCTAATGAAAAACTGTTTTTT	CASSSPPGGGSNEKLFF
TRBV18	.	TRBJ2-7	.	TGTGCCAGCTCACCGCCGTCCCAGGCGACCGAGCAGTACTTC	CASSPPSQATEQYF
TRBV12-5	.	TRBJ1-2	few	TGTGCTAGTGACGGACCCTCGGATGGCTACACCTTC	CASDGPSDGYTF
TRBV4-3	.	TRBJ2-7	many	TGCGCCAGCAGCCACTATAGCGGATCCTACGAGCAGTACTTC	CASSHYSGSYEQYF
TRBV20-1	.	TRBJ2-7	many	TGCAGTGCTACCGGACACTTAATAGGGTCCTACGAGCAGTACTTC	CSATGHLIGSYEQYF
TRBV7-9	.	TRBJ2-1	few	TGTGCCAGCAGCTCGGCAGGGTCCTACAATGAGCAGTTCTTC	CASSSAGSYNEQFF
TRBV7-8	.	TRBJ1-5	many	TGTGCCAGCAGCTCTTTGAGGACAGCCCGCAATCAGCCCCAGCATTTT	CASSSLRTARNQPQHF
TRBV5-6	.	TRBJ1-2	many	TGTGCCAGCAGCGGGAGGTCCTATGGCTACACCTTC	CASSGRSYGYTF
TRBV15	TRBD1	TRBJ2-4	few	TGTGCCACCAGCAGATCGCAGGGGGCCATTATCGCCAAAAACATTCAGTACTTC	CATSRSQGAIIAKNIQYF
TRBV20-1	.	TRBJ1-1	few	TGCAGTGCTACGCTAGGGGGGGCGTACACTGAAGCTTTCTTT	CSATLGGAYTEAFF
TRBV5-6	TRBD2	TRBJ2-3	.	TGTGCCAGCAGGGGGAGGGATTCGGATACGCAGTATTTT	CASRGRDSDTQYF
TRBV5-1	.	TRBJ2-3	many	TGCGCCAGCAGCCCGGACAGCTTGCAGTATTTT	CASSPDSLQYF
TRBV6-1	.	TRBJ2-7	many	TGTGCCAGCAGTGGGAAATACGAGCAGTACTTC	CASSGKYEQYF
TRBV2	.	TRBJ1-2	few	TGTGCCAGCAGTTCGACAGATAACTATGGCTACACCTTC	CASSSTDNYGYTF
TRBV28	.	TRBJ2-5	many	TGTGCCAGCAGTCTAAACCGGGGGTCAGAGACCCAGTACTTC	CASSLNRGSETQYF
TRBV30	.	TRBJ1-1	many	TGTGCCTGGAGTGATTTCGCTGAAGCTTTCTTT	CAWSDFAEAFF
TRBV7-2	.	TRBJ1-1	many	TGTGCCAGCAGCTTAGATAGGGTAGGGAACACTGAAGCTTTCTTT	CASSLDRVGNTEAFF
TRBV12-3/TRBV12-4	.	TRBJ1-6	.	TGTGCCAGCAGTTTACTCGAGGGAGGATCACCCCTCCACTTT	CASSLLEGGSPLHF
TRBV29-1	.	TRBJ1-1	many	TGCAGCGTTGAAGATCTATATCGAACTGAAGCTTTCTTT	CSVEDLYRTEAFF
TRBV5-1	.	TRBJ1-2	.	TGCGCCAGCACTTTCGGGGGCACGGGCTATGGCTACACCTTC	CASTFGGTGYGYTF
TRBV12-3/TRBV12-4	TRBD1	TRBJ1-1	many	TGTGCCAGCAGTGGAACCGGGACAGGGCGTACTGAAGCTTTCTTT	CASSGTGTGRTEAFF
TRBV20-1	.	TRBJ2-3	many	TGCAGTGTCCCCGTCACAGATACGCAGTATTTT	CSVPVTDTQYF
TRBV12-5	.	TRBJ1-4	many	TGTGCTAGTGGTTTGACCACAGGGCCTCTTCCTGAAAAACTGTTTTTT	CASGLTTGPLPEKLFF
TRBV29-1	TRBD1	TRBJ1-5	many	TGCAGCGTTACCGGGACAGGGGGCAATCAGCCCCAGCATTTT	CSVTGTGGNQPQHF
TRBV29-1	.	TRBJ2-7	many	TGCAGCGCGGCACGGGAGCCCTACGAGCAGTACTTC	CSAAREPYEQYF
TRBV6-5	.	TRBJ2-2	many	TGTGCCAGCAGTTACTCCGGTTTGGCCGGGGAGCTGTTTTTT	CASSYSGLAGELFF
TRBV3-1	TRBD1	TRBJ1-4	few	TGTGCCAGCAGCCACTACAGGGGGAATGAAAAACTGTTTTTT	CASSHYRGNEKLFF
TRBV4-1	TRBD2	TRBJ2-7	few	TGCGCCAGCAGCCAAGGGGCGGGGGGGCCCTACGAGCAGTACTTC	CASSQGAGGPYEQYF
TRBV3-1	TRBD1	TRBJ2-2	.	TGTGCCAGCAGCCTTGGACAGGGGGTCGTCGGGGAGCTGTTTTTT	CASSLGQGVVGELFF
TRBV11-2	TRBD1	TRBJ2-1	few	TGTGCCAGCAGCATCGGGACAGGGTCGAATGAGCAGTTCTTC	CASSIGTGSNEQFF
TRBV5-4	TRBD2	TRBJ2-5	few	TGTGCCAGCCAAGCGGGGGGTAGCGGGGGCGAAGAGACCCAGTACTTC	CASQAGGSGGEETQYF
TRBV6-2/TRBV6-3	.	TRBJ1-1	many	TGTGCCAGCAGTTACGGTCGGGGGAACACTGAAGCTTTCTTT	CASSYGRGNTEAFF
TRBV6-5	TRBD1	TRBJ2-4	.	TGTGCCAGCGGGACAGGGGCCCTAGCCAAAAACATTCAGTACTTC	CASGTGALAKNIQYF
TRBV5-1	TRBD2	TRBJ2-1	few	TGCGCCAGCAGCGAATCACCTAGCGGGGGATCCTACAATGAGCAGTTCTTC	CASSESPSGGSYNEQFF
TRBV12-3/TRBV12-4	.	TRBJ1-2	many	TGTGCCAGCAGTTTAACCAGCGGAGGCTACACCTTC	CASSLTSGGYTF
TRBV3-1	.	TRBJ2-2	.	TGTGCCAGCAGCCAAGAAGGCTTCGGAGGGGGGGAGCTGTTTTTT	CASSQEGFGGGELFF
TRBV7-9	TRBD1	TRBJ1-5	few	TGTGCCAGCAGCTTAGCTCAGGGGGCCATGGAGCCTCAGCATTTT	CASSLAQGAMEPQHF
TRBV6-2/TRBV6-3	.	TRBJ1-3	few	TGTGCCAGCACCGACAGGAGCTCTGGAAACACCATATATTTT	CASTDRSSGNTIYF
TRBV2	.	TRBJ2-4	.	TGTGCCAGCAGTGAGGGCGGCAAAAACATTCAGTACTTC	CASSEGGKNIQYF
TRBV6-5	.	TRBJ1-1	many	TGTGCCAGCCTTTCTTCGGGACAACACTTCACTGAAGCTTTCTTT	CASLSSGQHFTEAFF
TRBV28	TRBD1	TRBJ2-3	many	TGTGCCAGCAGCCGGACAGGGGGAGGCACAGATACGCAGTATTTT	CASSRTGGGTDTQYF
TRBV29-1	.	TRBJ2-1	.	TGCAGCCCCCTCCAGGGACCCTACAATGAGCAGTTCTTC	CSPLQGPYNEQFF
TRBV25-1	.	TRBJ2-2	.	TGTGCCAGCAGTGAATTTGAGGGGTCGAACACCGGGGAGCTGTTTTTT	CASSEFEGSNTGELFF
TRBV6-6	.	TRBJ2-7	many	TGTGCCAGCAGGGCCGATGGCGGAAAGAGGGAGCAGTACTTC	CASRADGGKREQYF
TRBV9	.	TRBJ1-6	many	TGTGCCAGCAGCGTAGGGGCTCCCGGGGGGCCCCTCCACTTT	CASSVGAPGGPLHF
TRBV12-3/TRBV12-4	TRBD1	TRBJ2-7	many	TGTGCCAGCAGTACGGGACAGGGTACCTACGAGCAGTACTTC	CASSTGQGTYEQYF
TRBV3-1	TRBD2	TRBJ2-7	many	TGTGCCAGCAGCCAAGATCGGCTAGCGGGGAGCGAGCAGTACTTC	CASSQDRLAGSEQYF
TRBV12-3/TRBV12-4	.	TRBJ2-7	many	TGTGCCAGCAGTTCCACCGGTCCCCACGAGCAGTACTTC	CASSSTGPHEQYF
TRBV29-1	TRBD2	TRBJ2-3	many	TGCAGCGTTGACGGGGGCGGGAGGGCGACAGATACGCAGTATTTT	CSVDGGGRATDTQYF
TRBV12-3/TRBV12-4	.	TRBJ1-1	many	TGTGCCAGCAGTTTATGGGGGGCCGGCACTGAAGCTTTCTTT	CASSLWGAGTEAFF
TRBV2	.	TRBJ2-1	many	TGTGCCAGCAGTGAACTGGCGGTTTTCAATGAGCAGTTCTTC	CASSELAVFNEQFF